Listed here are 2 T cell receptor beta chains from one sample, sequenced in a study of T cells in tuberculosis. Produced via immunoSEQ multiplex PCR; TCRdb's table is partial and in-frame only. The sample has about 49,000 clones; more than 90% are singletons. Documented time point: new active TB diagnosis, blood taken before or within 7 days of starting treatment. The sequences come from PBMCs, collected at tuberculosis diagnosis. The receptors shown here come from an adult with tuberculosis.

The chain is built from TRBV19 and TRBJ1-3; D gene unclear. The V and J ends lost 4 bases and 0 bases respectively, with 13 bases between them. Germline loops: CDR1 LNHDA, CDR2 SQIVND (reference sequence). The CDR3 consists of 16 residues. CDR3 DNA: TGTGCCAGTAGTACTCCTATAAAAACCTCTGGAAACACCATATATTTT. It is translated as CASSTPIKTSGNTIYF.

This chain links TRBV4-1 with TRBJ1-4; unclear D gene. The length of the CDR3 is 12 residues. Deletions cut 5 bases from V and 7 bases from J, with 8 bases between. Germline V lookup: CDR1 MGHRA, CDR2 YSYEKL. DNA of the CDR3: TGCGCCAGCAGCAGCCCCTTTGAAAAACTGTTTTTT. Protein product: CASSSPFEKLFF.